One TCR beta chain is described in this entry. The antigen it recognizes is unknown. The sample originates from a study of monozygotic twins with inflammatory bowel disease (dated by TCRdb to the late 2010s). Concerning the study at large: The complete study included 28 monozygotic twin pairs: 19 IBD-discordant Danish pairs and nine German pairs, of which four were IBD-concordant and five were IBD-discordant. The search for disease-associated traits relied mainly on comparing IBD patients with their genetically identical healthy co-twins within discordant pairs. Each individual had, on average, about 151 000 unique TCRalpha sequences and 181 000 unique TCRbeta sequences available for analysis. The study at large found these results: Background noise and inter-individual variability may have been introduced into the repertoires by the differing immunosuppressive treatments among patients. No single strong signal or clonotype linked to IBD turned up in the results, so the idea that one exists was not supported. The analysis was unable to tell apart different T cell subtypes. Compared with healthy twins, IBD patients shared fewer clonotypes with other individuals, and the difference was most pronounced in patients with signs of disease activity. IBD patients had lower TCRbeta repertoire diversity, measured by the inverse Simpson index, than their healthy co-twins. Concordant and discordant twins showed no difference in repertoire similarity, possibly because of limited statistical power.

A roughly 2.7 ml peripheral blood sample was drawn into PAXgene tubes per donor and stored at -80°C. Without any T cell sorting, total RNA was extracted from whole blood using the PAXgene blood miRNA kit on an automated QIAcube. Peripheral blood from monozygotic twin pairs concordant or discordant for inflammatory bowel disease was subjected to deep TCRalpha and TCRbeta repertoire profiling with unique molecular barcoding. Smoking habits were recorded for all twin pairs, with individuals classified as current, former or never smokers. CDR1 and CDR2 are drawn from the germline V gene (reference sequence): DFQATT, SNEGSKA. The CDR3 numbers 12 residues from cysteine through phenylalanine. The DNA sequence is not available. Preparation of the library involved 5' RACE. Preparation of each TCR library used around 3,500 ng of total RNA. For each sample, cDNA synthesis with SMARTScribe reverse transcriptase was split into eight separate reactions. During cDNA synthesis, unique molecular identifiers containing a 6-nucleotide sample barcode were introduced by template switching. Amplification of TCRalpha and TCRbeta cDNA involved two nested PCRs of approximately 16 and 10 cycles, and each PCR was followed by bead purification. Before amplification, the cDNA was treated with uracil DNA-glycosylase and purified using the QIAquick PCR purification kit. The second PCR was the step at which Illumina TruSeq-compatible adapters and sample-specific barcodes were added. TapeStation and Qubit were used to check library quality and concentration, and roughly 5 ng of each library went into the pool. Pooled libraries were sequenced on an Illumina HiSeq2500 single-index Rapid Run with 2 x 100 bp reads and custom sequencing primers. The original pipeline was this. UMI-based consensus assembly with MiGEC version 1.2.6 was used to correct PCR and sequencing errors. MiXCR version 2.1.1 handled V(D)J alignment, clonotype assembly and CDR3 extraction. Gene usage, clonotype sharing and MAIT/NKT TCR abundance were normalised by analysing the top 1000, 10 000 and 20 000 clonotypes per sample. After downsampling to 27 000 UMIs, diversity was calculated as the inverse Simpson index using the vegan R package. Statistical testing used paired Mann-Whitney U tests on the discordant twin pairs and applied Benjamini-Hochberg correction for multiple testing. TCRdb reprocessed the reads; each CDR3 protein sequence makes one entry, and DNA is unavailable. The V and J calls and clone size are TCRdb's, not the authors'. This sample's records show a few hundred thousand distinct CDR3 sequences. The top ten clones comprise 2% to 2.5% of the sample.

The chain was built from TRBV20-1 and TRBJ2-5. The sequence came from a human donor with ulcerative colitis or Crohn's disease, or a healthy co-twin of an affected twin (not recorded which). Sequenced input: blood. The CDR3 corresponds to CSATAIEETQYF.